These 12 T cell receptor beta chains were all obtained from the same sample, sequenced in a study of cytomegalovirus exposure and HLA in healthy donors. PCR primers comprised 60 Vbeta and 13 Jbeta primers. Repertoires were generated with immunoSEQ multiplex PCR, while TCRdb's copy carries only in-frame clones and drops some. The sample has under 200,000 clones; about 83% are singletons. The sequenced sample consisted of PBMCs. The receptors were gathered from a man aged 35-49 years in good health and CMV-seropositive.

This clone has only a few counts. The CDR3 loop is CASSEIANEQFF. The DNA for the CDR3 is TGTGCCAGCAGTGAAATAGCAAATGAGCAGTTCTTC. The chain combines TRBV6-1 with TRBJ2-1, with D unresolved. The V and J ends lost 2 bases and 7 bases respectively, with 6 bases between them. The CDR3 sequence is 12 residues long. Germline V gene lookup returns CDR1 MNHNS and CDR2 SASEGT.

This sequence joins TRBV2 and TRBJ1-1; the match to TRBD1 covers 9 bases. CDR1 is SNHLY, CDR2 FYNNEI, per germline. V shed 7 bases and J 13 bases; nucleotides not matched to a gene: 13. CDR3 size: 13 residues. The CDR3 region is CASKGRDRDPFFF. Written as DNA, the CDR3 is TGTGCCAGCAAGGGACGGGACAGGGATCCCTTTTTCTTT.

J is TRBJ1-4 and V is TRBV7-9; 7 bases fit TRBD1. V shed 5 bases and J 8 bases; nucleotides not matched to a gene: 2. This CDR3 has 12 amino acids. Germline V gene sequence: CDR1 SEHNR, CDR2 FQNEAQ (reference sequence). The CDR3 sequence: CASSLQGEKLFF. Written as DNA, the CDR3 is TGTGCCAGCAGCCTACAGGGGGAAAAACTGTTTTTT.

The table lists this clone with a count of one. V is TRBV14 and J is TRBJ2-3; D not certain. Germline V gene lookup returns CDR1 SGHDN and CDR2 FVKESK. V was shortened by 3 bases and J by 2 bases, with 12 bases between the two germline ends. This CDR3 region has 15 residues. Written as DNA, the CDR3 is TGTGCCAGCAGCCACCAGCAGGAAGACACAGATACGCAGTATTTT. It yields the protein CASSHQQEDTDTQYF.

The chain couples TRBV5-1 to TRBJ2-7, with 7 bases aligning to TRBD2. The germline V gene encodes CDR1 SGHRS and CDR2 YFSETQ. The CDR3 sequence is 13 residues long. V was clipped by 10 bases and J by 8 bases; unmatched bases: 15. The CDR3 is CASGEGEALKQYF. The CDR3 DNA reads TGCGCCTCCGGGGAGGGTGAGGCTTTGAAGCAGTACTTC.

The chain recombines TRBV7-8 with TRBJ2-1, with 10 positions matching TRBD2. V shed 4 bases and J 4 bases; nucleotides not matched to a gene: 7. The length of the CDR3 is 16 residues. Per germline, CDR1 SGHVS and CDR2 FQNEAQ. The CDR3 sequence is CASSSLAGAKYNEQFF. CDR3 DNA sequence: TGTGCCAGCAGCTCGCTAGCGGGAGCCAAATACAATGAGCAGTTCTTC.

V is TRBV27 and J is TRBJ2-1, with D maybe TRBD2 (6 bases). V was trimmed by 4 bases and J by 10 bases, leaving 23 bases between them. Germline CDR1 reads MNHEY; CDR2 reads SMNVEV (reference sequence). CDR3 length: 16 residues. The CDR3 here is CASSSPRSGRFWEQFF. The CDR3 DNA sequence: TGTGCCAGCAGTTCGCCGCGGAGCGGGCGGTTTTGGGAGCAGTTCTTC.

V usage is TRBV29-1 and J usage is TRBJ2-1; TRBD1 agrees at 10 bases. This CDR3 region has 15 residues. With 1 base clipped from V and 9 bases from J, the junction kept 9 bases outside the gene matches. Germline V gene data show CDR1 as SQVTM and CDR2 as ANQGSEA. The chain's CDR3 is CSVEGPGQGEGEQFF. The CDR3 DNA reads TGCAGCGTTGAAGGGCCCGGACAGGGGGAAGGTGAGCAGTTCTTC.

The chain uses TRBV9 and TRBJ2-2, with 8 positions matching TRBD2. Germline CDR1 reads SGDLS; CDR2 reads YYNGEE. The V and J ends lost 2 bases and 5 bases, in that order; junction bases with no gene match: 2. This CDR3 spans 14 amino acids. The CDR3 bases are TGTGCCAGCAGCGTCGGGGGGGCAACCGGGGAGCTGTTTTTT. Its translation is CASSVGGATGELFF.

The chain employs TRBV28 and TRBJ2-5; TRBD2 might be the D (5 bases). V was trimmed by 5 bases and J by 11 bases, leaving 18 bases between them. From germline, CDR1 is MDHEN and CDR2 SYDVKM. The CDR3 has 13 amino acids. The CDR3 loop is CASSGPRVGEQYF. CDR3 coding DNA: TGTGCCAGCAGTGGACCGAGGGTTGGAGAGCAGTACTTC.

The chain recombines TRBV19 with TRBJ2-7; a possible D gene is TRBD2 (6 bases). This CDR3 spans 15 amino acids. Germline V gene data show CDR1 as LNHDA and CDR2 as SQIVND (reference sequence). V gave up 5 bases and J gave up 1 base, with 15 bases separating them. This CDR3 reads CASSFRSAGSYEQYF. Written as DNA, the CDR3 is TGTGCCAGTAGTTTCCGTTCCGCGGGATCCTACGAGCAGTACTTC.

V usage is TRBV19 and J usage is TRBJ2-1; tentative D call: TRBD1 (6 bases). Germline CDR1 LNHDA, CDR2 SQIVND (reference sequence). Between the trimmed V and J ends, which lost 6 bases and 14 bases, there was a span of 14 bases. This CDR3 contains 11 residues. The CDR3 sequence is CASRQRDIKFF. The CDR3 coding sequence is TGTGCCAGTAGACAAAGGGACATAAAGTTCTTC.